These 18 T cell receptor beta chains were sequenced from one sample in a study of T cell responses to AZD1222 COVID-19 vaccine. The data were produced by immunoSEQ multiplex PCR, yet TCRdb's version contains in-frame clones alone and is incomplete. The table has about 84,000 clones, around nine tenths seen once; the top ten hold approximately 1.5%. The sample consisted of peripheral blood, taken on day 0 of AZD1222 vaccination. These receptors were collected from an adult in good health.

This chain connects TRBV6-2 or TRBV6-3 to TRBJ2-7; D possibly corresponds to TRBD1 (5 bases). V shed 5 bases and J shed 3 bases, with 17 bases lying between them. The CDR3 length is 15 residues. The germline V gene encodes CDR1 MNHEY and CDR2 SVGEGT. CDR3 in DNA: TGTGCCAGCAGTCCCGAATCCCCAGGGAACTACGAGCAGTACTTC. Amino acids: CASSPESPGNYEQYF.

CDR3 residues: CASSPLGQGGETQYF. For the CDR3, the DNA is TGTGCCAGCTCACCCCTGGGACAGGGGGGTGAGACCCAGTACTTC. The chain employs TRBV18 and TRBJ2-5; TRBD1 aligns across 11 bases. V shed 3 bases, J shed 5 bases, and the junction held 5 bases outside the gene matches. The CDR3 has 15 residues. Looked up from germline, CDR1 is KGHSH and CDR2 is LQKENI.

The chain uses TRBV30 and TRBJ2-1, with 9 bases fitting TRBD1. This CDR3 has 15 residues. Looked up from germline, CDR1 is GTSNPN and CDR2 is SVGIG (reference sequence). V shed 4 bases, J shed 3 bases, and the junction held 7 bases outside the gene matches. The CDR3 nucleotides are TGTGCCTGGAACTTACAGGGGGCGAACTACAATGAGCAGTTCTTC. This codes for CAWNLQGANYNEQFF.

The chain couples TRBV6-5 to TRBJ1-2; tentatively, D is TRBD1 (5 bases). CDR1 MNHEY and CDR2 SVGAGI come from the germline V gene. The CDR3 covers 13 residues. Trimming left V 6 bases short and J 6 bases short, with 14 bases between. CDR3 protein: CASSFTGDDGYTF. The CDR3 region has the DNA TGTGCCAGCAGCTTCACAGGAGACGATGGCTACACCTTC.

This chain uses TRBV3-1 (or the pseudogene TRBV3-2) with TRBJ2-1, with TRBD2 identical over 12 bases. The CDR3 loop spans 17 amino acids. From germline, CDR1 is LGHDT and CDR2 YNNKEL (reference sequence). V shed 1 base and J 6 bases; nucleotides not matched to a gene: 7. The CDR3 coding sequence is TGTGCCAGCAGCCAAGGGACTAGCGGGGCCACGGGCAATGAGCAGTTCTTC. Protein product: CASSQGTSGATGNEQFF.

The chain combines TRBV18 with TRBJ2-7; the D gene could be TRBD1 or TRBD2 (5 bases each). Germline CDR1 KGHSH, CDR2 LQKENI. With 8 bases removed from V and 5 bases from J, the gap between germline ends came to 16 bases. The CDR3 runs to 13 residues. In nucleotides, the CDR3 is TGTGCCAGCGCCCGGGACCAGGACAACGAGCAGTACTTC. Protein: CASARDQDNEQYF.

The chain recombines TRBV19 with TRBJ2-3; D remains ambiguous. V lost 6 bases and J 4 bases, leaving 5 bases between the germline ends. The germline V gene encodes CDR1 LNHDA and CDR2 SQIVND (reference sequence). The CDR3 has 11 amino acids. The CDR3 nucleotides read TGTGCCAGTAGCTGGTCAGATACGCAGTATTTT. Amino acids: CASSWSDTQYF.

The CDR3: CASSLGTSGILSYEQYF. Here the CDR3 DNA reads TGTGCCAGCAGCTTAGGGACTAGCGGGATACTCTCCTACGAGCAGTACTTC. The chain is built from TRBV7-6 and TRBJ2-7; 12 positions match TRBD2. Germline lookup yields CDR1 SGHVS and CDR2 FNYEAQ. V trimming: 1 base; J trimming: 0 bases; junction bases outside the gene matches: 4. The CDR3 covers 17 residues. Full variable domain (outside the CDR3, taken from reference TRBV7-6 and TRBJ2-7): GAGVSQSPRYKVTKRGQDVALRCDPISGHVSLYWYRQALGQGPEFLTYFNYEAQQDKSGLPNDRFSAERPEGSISTLTIQRTEQRDSAMYRCASSLGTSGILSYEQYFGPGTRLTVT.

V and J are TRBV5-1 and TRBJ2-5; weak D call: TRBD2 (6 bases). Germline loops: CDR1 SGHRS, CDR2 YFSETQ. The CDR3 runs to 14 residues. Trimming shortened V by 4 bases and J by 5 bases, and 15 bases separated the two germline ends. CDR3 residues: CASSPEAGRETQYF. CDR3 nucleotide sequence: TGCGCCAGCAGCCCAGAGGCAGGGAGGGAGACCCAGTACTTC.

The rearrangement joins TRBV19 to TRBJ2-1; TRBD2 aligns across 9 bases. Germline V gene sequence: CDR1 LNHDA, CDR2 SQIVND (reference sequence). V was clipped by 1 base and J by 9 bases; unmatched bases: 4. This CDR3 is 14 amino acids long. The chain's CDR3 is CASSIGLAGTEQFF. The CDR3 bases are TGTGCCAGTAGTATAGGGCTAGCGGGAACTGAGCAGTTCTTC.

The gene calls are TRBV7-9 and TRBJ2-7; D call uncertain. The germline V gene encodes CDR1 SEHNR and CDR2 FQNEAQ (reference sequence). The CDR3 extends over 13 amino acids. Deletions cut 5 bases from V and 4 bases from J, with 12 bases between. CDR3 amino acids: CASSREPRYEQYF. The CDR3 bases are TGTGCCAGCAGCCGAGAGCCGCGATACGAGCAGTACTTC.

The chain recombines TRBV6-5 with TRBJ1-5; D not certain. The V end was cut by 0 bases, the J end by 0 bases, with 6 bases between. Germline CDR1 MNHEY, CDR2 SVGAGI. This CDR3 has 15 residues. CDR3 residues: CASSYSADSNQPQHF. Here the CDR3 DNA reads TGTGCCAGCAGTTACTCGGCAGATAGCAATCAGCCCCAGCATTTT.

This chain connects TRBV30 to TRBJ1-5; D call uncertain. The CDR3 loop spans 15 amino acids. Between the trimmed V and J ends, which lost 2 bases and 0 bases, there was a span of 11 bases. CDR1 and CDR2 (germline): GTSNPN, SVGIG (reference sequence). The chain's CDR3 is CAWSNMYGSNQPQHF. In nucleotides, the CDR3 is TGTGCCTGGAGTAACATGTACGGTAGCAATCAGCCCCAGCATTTT. Full variable domain (remainder filled in from reference TRBV30 and TRBJ1-5): SQTIHQWPATLVQPVGSPLSLECTVEGTSNPNLYWYRQAAGRGLQLLFYSVGIGQISSEVPQNLSASRPQDRQFILSSKKLLLSDSGFYLCAWSNMYGSNQPQHFGDGTRLSIL.

J is TRBJ2-1 and V is TRBV13; tentatively, D is TRBD2 (5 bases). The V gene lost 3 bases and the J gene lost 9 bases, with 9 bases spanning the gap. CDR1 and CDR2 from the germline V gene are PRHDT and FYEKMQ (reference sequence). The CDR3 is made up of 12 amino acids. As DNA, the CDR3 is TGTGCCAGCAGCTTCCCCGCGGGTGAGCAGTTCTTC. This translates into CASSFPAGEQFF.

V and J are TRBV7-9 and TRBJ1-4; D unresolved. V lost 3 bases and J lost 5, with 13 bases in between. Germline V gene data show CDR1 as SEHNR and CDR2 as FQNEAQ (reference sequence). The CDR3 contains 15 residues. This chain's CDR3 is CASSLHKVGNEKLFF. The DNA for the CDR3 is TGTGCCAGCAGCTTGCACAAAGTGGGCAATGAAAAACTGTTTTTT.

This chain links TRBV12-3 or TRBV12-4 with TRBJ2-2, with D tentatively TRBD1 (5 bases). This CDR3 has 13 amino acids. V gave up 7 bases and J gave up 5 bases, with 11 bases separating them. In nucleotides, the CDR3 is TGTGCCAGCAATAGTAGGGGAACCGGGGAGCTGTTTTTT. This sequence encodes CASNSRGTGELFF.

About this clone: The same CDR3 is also encoded by other DNA sequences in this sample. The gene calls are TRBV19 and TRBJ1-5, with TRBD1 identical over 7 bases. This CDR3 region has 14 residues. Germline trimming cut 5 bases from V and 2 bases from J; bases unmatched to any gene: 3. Germline V CDR1 and CDR2: LNHDA, SQIVND (reference sequence). This CDR3 reads CASSGQGGNQPQHF. CDR3 DNA sequence: TGTGCCAGTAGTGGCCAGGGGGGCAATCAGCCCCAGCATTTT.

CDR3 loop: CASSRDGLYEQYF. The CDR3 DNA sequence: TGTGCCAGCAGCCGGGACGGCCTCTACGAGCAGTACTTC. V and J are TRBV27 and TRBJ2-7, with D perhaps assigned TRBD1 or TRBD2 (5 bases each). Looked up from germline, CDR1 is MNHEY and CDR2 is SMNVEV (reference sequence). Between the trimmed V and J ends, which lost 6 bases and 3 bases, there was a span of 12 bases. CDR3 length: 13 residues.